Following are 17 T cell receptor beta chains from one sample sequenced in a study of blood T cells in healthy people across ages. PCR was performed a second time for about 7 to 12 cycles using a sample-barcoded 5' primer and a J-beta primer mix. TCRdb itself ran the 5' RACE reads through MiXCR, one entry per CDR3 protein. Of 1.5 million to 2 million distinct CDR3 sequences in the sample, roughly two fifths are singletons; the top ten hold 20% to 25%. The sample consisted of blood. The receptors were sampled from a human donor in good health.

This clonotype was seen a few times. This chain uses TRBV29-1 with TRBJ1-2; 9 bases match TRBD1. The V and J ends lost 5 bases and 4 bases, in that order; junction bases with no gene match: 8. This CDR3 contains 14 residues. Germline CDR1 and CDR2: SQVTM and ANQGSEA. Written as DNA, the CDR3 is TGCAGCGTTAACCCCGGGACAGGGACCTATGGCTACACCTTC. Translating it yields CSVNPGTGTYGYTF.

This clonotype appeared a few times. The chain recombines TRBV24-1 with TRBJ1-1; D is possibly TRBD1 (6 bases). This CDR3 is built from 14 residues. Germline values: CDR1 KGHDR, CDR2 SFDVKD. V shed 7 bases and J shed 1 base, with 12 bases lying between them. CDR3 sequence: CATSTPGENTEAFF. Here the CDR3 DNA reads TGTGCCACCAGCACCCCAGGGGAGAACACTGAAGCTTTCTTT.

J is TRBJ1-2 and V is TRBV14; D remains ambiguous. Per germline, CDR1 SGHDN and CDR2 FVKESK. The length of the CDR3 is 16 residues. V gave up 0 bases and J gave up 4 bases, with 15 bases separating them. The CDR3 is CASSQDVRYLPYGYTF. CDR3 DNA sequence: TGTGCCAGCAGCCAAGATGTACGGTATTTACCCTATGGCTACACCTTC.

The genes are TRBV5-5 and TRBJ1-4, with D unresolved. V lost 2 bases to trimming and J lost 10 bases, with 12 bases between them. Germline loops: CDR1 SGHKS, CDR2 YYEKEE (reference sequence). The CDR3 has 13 residues. CDR3 loop: CASSLAATGKLFF. The CDR3 bases are TGTGCCAGCAGCTTAGCAGCTACCGGAAAACTGTTTTTT.

This chain uses TRBV4-3 with TRBJ2-7, with D possibly TRBD2 on 6 matching bases. Per the germline V gene, CDR1 is LGHNA and CDR2 is YSLEER. V lost 1 base and J 5 bases, leaving 15 bases between the germline ends. The CDR3 consists of 15 residues. This CDR3 reads CASSQGDAGSDEQYF. CDR3 nucleotide sequence: TGCGCCAGCAGCCAAGGCGACGCGGGGAGTGACGAGCAGTACTTC.

The chain uses TRBV5-1 and TRBJ2-5; maybe TRBD2 (5 bases). The CDR3 runs 14 residues. V was shortened by 4 bases and J by 4 bases, with 14 bases between the two germline ends. From germline, CDR1 is SGHRS and CDR2 YFSETQ. The CDR3 sequence: CASSQRLGRETQYF. CDR3 nucleotide sequence: TGCGCCAGCAGCCAACGGTTAGGGAGAGAGACCCAGTACTTC.

This clonotype was detected only a few times. The DNA for the CDR3 is TGTGCCAGCAGTCCGGTGGACGGTTTTGGCGGTGGCTACACCTTC. This encodes CASSPVDGFGGGYTF. The chain combines TRBV27 with TRBJ1-2; D is ambiguous. The CDR3 is 15 amino acids. Germline V gene sequence: CDR1 MNHEY, CDR2 SMNVEV (reference sequence). V was trimmed by 5 bases and J by 7 bases, leaving 20 bases between them.

This clonotype showed up many times. CDR3 loop: CASSLGGSGELFF. The CDR3 coding sequence is TGTGCCAGCAGCTTAGGGGGGTCCGGGGAGCTGTTTTTT. The chain is built from TRBV7-3 and TRBJ2-2, with D possibly TRBD2 on 6 matching bases. V lost 2 bases, J lost 6 bases, and 7 bases lay in between. The V gene's germline CDR1 is SGHTA and CDR2 FQGTGA. The CDR3 runs to 13 residues.

This clonotype showed up just a few times. V usage is TRBV6-1 and J usage is TRBJ1-2; D is possibly TRBD1 (6 bases). Germline CDR1 is MNHNS and CDR2 is SASEGT. This CDR3 contains 14 residues. Trimming shortened V by 5 bases and J by 1 base, and 11 bases separated the two germline ends. The CDR3 here is CASSPGVHNYGYTF. CDR3 in DNA: TGTGCCAGCAGTCCAGGGGTGCATAACTATGGCTACACCTTC.

This clonotype occurred a few times. The chain combines TRBV7-3 with TRBJ2-3; 10 bases are a match to TRBD2. CDR3 length equals 21 residues. Germline V gene data show CDR1 as SGHTA and CDR2 as FQGTGA. The V and J ends lost 4 bases and 0 bases, in that order; junction bases with no gene match: 19. CDR3 in DNA: TGTGCCAGCAGCTCCCGGATGAGTGTGACTAGCGGGTCTCGCAGCACAGATACGCAGTATTTT. The encoded protein is CASSSRMSVTSGSRSTDTQYF.

This clonotype came up a few times. The J gene is TRBJ2-5, the V gene TRBV29-1; the D gene could be TRBD1 or TRBD2 (5 bases each). Germline CDR1 reads SQVTM; CDR2 reads ANQGSEA. With 4 bases removed from V and 4 bases from J, the gap between germline ends came to 19 bases. The CDR3 loop spans 15 amino acids. CDR3 in amino acids: CSVVRDQTRGETQYF. In DNA form, the CDR3 reads TGCAGCGTTGTAAGGGACCAAACAAGAGGAGAGACCCAGTACTTC.

The chain is built from TRBV6-5 and TRBJ1-5; D might be TRBD1 (5 bases). Trimming cost V 8 bases and J 4 bases, with 12 bases left between them. The germline gives CDR1 MNHEY, CDR2 SVGAGI. There are 13 residues in the CDR3. This chain's CDR3 is CASQSTVNQPQHF. In nucleotides, the CDR3 is TGTGCCAGCCAATCGACAGTAAATCAGCCCCAGCATTTT.

This clonotype was counted a few times. This chain uses TRBV12-3 or TRBV12-4 with TRBJ1-5; D ambiguous. Between the trimmed V and J ends, which lost 5 bases and 5 bases, there was a span of 1 base. There are 10 residues in the CDR3. CDR3 residues: CASSDQPQHF. The CDR3 DNA follows: TGTGCCAGCAGTGATCAGCCCCAGCATTTT.

Of note for this clonotype: A much larger clone lies one base from this, so it may be a read error. The CDR3 spells CGVVEGSSYGYTF. The DNA of the CDR3 is TGCGGCGTTGTTGAAGGCTCGTCCTATGGCTACACCTTC. The chain is built from TRBV29-1 and TRBJ1-2; D is unclear. The V gene's germline CDR1 is SQVTM and CDR2 ANQGSEA. This CDR3 is built from 13 residues.

The chain employs TRBV6-2 or TRBV6-3 and TRBJ1-5; D uncertain. This CDR3 is 16 amino acids long. V was cut by 3 bases and J by 5 bases, with 17 bases left in between. The V gene's germline CDR1 is MNHEY and CDR2 SVGEGT. The CDR3 protein is CASSYSQIEPYQPQHF. The DNA of the CDR3 is TGTGCCAGCAGTTATTCCCAGATTGAACCTTATCAGCCCCAGCATTTT.

The chain carries TRBV4-2 and TRBJ2-4, with TRBD1 matching 10 bases. The CDR3 consists of 15 residues. Germline V gives CDR1 LGHNA, CDR2 YNFKEQ. J was trimmed by 13 bases and V by 5 bases; bases with no gene match: 14. The CDR3 is CASSYGTGVPFVQYF. As DNA, the CDR3 is TGTGCCAGCAGCTACGGGACAGGGGTCCCCTTTGTGCAGTACTTC.

This chain connects TRBV9 to TRBJ1-3; D call uncertain. The CDR3 runs 15 residues. With 4 bases removed from V and 1 base from J, the gap between germline ends came to 12 bases. Germline V gene sequence: CDR1 SGDLS, CDR2 YYNGEE. DNA for the CDR3: TGTGCCAGCAGCCCCGGACGGCCATCTGGAAACACCATATATTTT. Its protein is CASSPGRPSGNTIYF.